The present T cell receptor (beta chain) was sequenced within a study of blood T cell repertoires in COVID-19. In the study overall: Material from acute and convalescent COVID-19 was sourced from the United States, Italy and Spain. Nucleic acid was either cDNA or gDNA, and it came from T cells, B-cell-depleted T cells, or PBMCs.

Trimming took off 5 bases at V and 7 bases at J, with 14 bases between the two ends. This CDR3 contains 13 residues. Per the germline V gene, CDR1 is MNHEY and CDR2 is SMNVEV (reference sequence). In the original processing: For nucleated cells, counts were estimated from reference gene primer amplification. The assay was immunoSEQ multiplex PCR, and TCRdb's table has in-frame clones only and misses some. The DNA gave D and trimming, while V, J and clone size come from that table. The table has 210,000 or so clones, over 75% seen once. The sequence came from a middle-aged woman with acute COVID-19. The chain carries TRBV27 and TRBJ1-2, with D maybe TRBD1 (5 bases). Sequenced: PBMCs or T cells enriched from blood (not recorded which). CDR3 sequence: CASSRGGDLGYTF. For the CDR3, the DNA is TGTGCCAGCAGTCGGGGAGGGGACCTTGGCTACACCTTC.